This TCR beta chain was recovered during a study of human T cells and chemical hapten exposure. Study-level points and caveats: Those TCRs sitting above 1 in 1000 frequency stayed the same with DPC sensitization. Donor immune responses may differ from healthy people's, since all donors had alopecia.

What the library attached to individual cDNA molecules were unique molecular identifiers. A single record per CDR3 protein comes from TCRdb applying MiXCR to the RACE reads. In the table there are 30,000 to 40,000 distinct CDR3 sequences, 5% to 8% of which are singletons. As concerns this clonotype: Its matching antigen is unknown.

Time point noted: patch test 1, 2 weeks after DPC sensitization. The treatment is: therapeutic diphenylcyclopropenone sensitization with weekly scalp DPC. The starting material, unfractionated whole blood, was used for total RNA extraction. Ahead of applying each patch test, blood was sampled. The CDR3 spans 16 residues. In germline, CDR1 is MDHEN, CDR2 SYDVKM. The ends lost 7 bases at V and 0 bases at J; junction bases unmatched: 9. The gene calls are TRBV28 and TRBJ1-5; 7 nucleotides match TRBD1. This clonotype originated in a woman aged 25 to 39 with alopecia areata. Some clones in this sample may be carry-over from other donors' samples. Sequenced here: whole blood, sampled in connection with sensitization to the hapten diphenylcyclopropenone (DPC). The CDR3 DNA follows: TGTGCCAGCAATCCATCCAGGGGGAATAGCAATCAGCCCCAGCATTTT. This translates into CASNPSRGNSNQPQHF.